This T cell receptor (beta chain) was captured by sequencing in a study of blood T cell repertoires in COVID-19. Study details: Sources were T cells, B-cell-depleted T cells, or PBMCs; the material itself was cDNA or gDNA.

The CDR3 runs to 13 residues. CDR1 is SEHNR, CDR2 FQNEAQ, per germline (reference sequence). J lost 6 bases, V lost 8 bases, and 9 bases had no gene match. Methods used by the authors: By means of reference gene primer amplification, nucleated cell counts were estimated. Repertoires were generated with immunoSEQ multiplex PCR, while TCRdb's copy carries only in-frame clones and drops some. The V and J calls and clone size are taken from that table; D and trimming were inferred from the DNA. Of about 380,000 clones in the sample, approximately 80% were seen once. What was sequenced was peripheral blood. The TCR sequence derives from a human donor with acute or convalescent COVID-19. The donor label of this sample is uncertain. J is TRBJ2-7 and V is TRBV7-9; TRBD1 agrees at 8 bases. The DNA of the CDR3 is TGTGCCAGCGCCTTGACAGGGGTGAGCGAGCAGTACTTC. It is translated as CASALTGVSEQYF.